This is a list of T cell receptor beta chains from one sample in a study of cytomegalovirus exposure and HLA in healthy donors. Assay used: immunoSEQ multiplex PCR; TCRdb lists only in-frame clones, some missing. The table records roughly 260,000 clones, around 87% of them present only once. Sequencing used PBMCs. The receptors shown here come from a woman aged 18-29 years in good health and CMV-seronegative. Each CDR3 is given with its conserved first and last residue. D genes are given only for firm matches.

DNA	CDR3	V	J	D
TGCGCCAGCAGCCGCCGACAGGGAATGTACAATGAGCAGTTCTTC	CASSRRQGMYNEQFF	TRBV4-1	TRBJ2-1	TRBD1
TGTGCCAGCATTGAGTCGGGGGTTTCTCCCGCTGGTGGCTACACCTTC	CASIESGVSPAGGYTF	TRBV28	TRBJ1-2	-
TGTGCCAGCAGCCATGACAGGGAGGAGACCCAGTACTTC	CASSHDREETQYF	TRBV5-8	TRBJ2-5	TRBD1
TGTGCCAGTAGCAGCCTCCCGACCCGGGGCAATCAGCCCCAGCATTTT	CASSSLPTRGNQPQHF	TRBV19	TRBJ1-5	-
TGTGCCAGCAGCCAAGGGGGACTAGCGGGGTCACTAGGCACAGATACGCAGTATTTT	CASSQGGLAGSLGTDTQYF	TRBV4-2	TRBJ2-3	TRBD2
TGTGCCAGCAGCCAAGATTTAGCGGGGGGGCCTGATGCAGATACGCAGTATTTT	CASSQDLAGGPDADTQYF	TRBV4-2	TRBJ2-3	TRBD2
TGCGCCAGCAGCTTGGTATTGAACTATGGCTACACCTTC	CASSLVLNYGYTF	TRBV5-1	TRBJ1-2	-
TGTGCCAGCAGTCCGATCCTAGAGCGGGGGGTGTACAATGAGCAGTTCTTC	CASSPILERGVYNEQFF	TRBV6-4	TRBJ2-1	TRBD2
TGTGCCAGCAGCTCAGGGCTCTATGGCTACACCTTC	CASSSGLYGYTF	TRBV5-5	TRBJ1-2	-
TGCGCCAGCAGCCCCGGACAGGGGGACACTGAAGCTTTCTTT	CASSPGQGDTEAFF	TRBV4-1	TRBJ1-1	TRBD1
TGTGCCAGCAGCTTAGGATCGGCGGGGCCGGACACTGAAGCTTTCTTT	CASSLGSAGPDTEAFF	TRBV7-9	TRBJ1-1	-
TGTGCCAGCAGCCAAGACAGGGGGGTCCCAGATACGCAGTATTTT	CASSQDRGVPDTQYF	TRBV7-8	TRBJ2-3	TRBD1
TGTGCCAGCGGAAGGGGGGGCTCCTACGAGCAGTACTTC	CASGRGGSYEQYF	TRBV7-2	TRBJ2-7	-
TGTGCCACCAGCTCCCGCCGGCCAACTAGCGGGGTCAGCTACGAGCAGTACTTC	CATSSRRPTSGVSYEQYF	TRBV15	TRBJ2-7	TRBD2
TGTGCCAGCAGTGACTCGATGATCGGGGATACAAGGGCTGGAAACACCATATATTTT	CASSDSMIGDTRAGNTIYF	TRBV6-4	TRBJ1-3	-
TGTGCCAGTAGTTCCAGGGTTTTCCCTGAAGCTTTCTTT	CASSSRVFPEAFF	TRBV19	TRBJ1-1	-
TGCGCCAGCAGCCACAAGGGACAGGCCTCAAGGGATGAGCAGTTCTTC	CASSHKGQASRDEQFF	TRBV4-1	TRBJ2-1	TRBD1